The rows below give T cell receptor beta chains drawn from one sample of a study of cytomegalovirus exposure and HLA in healthy donors. Here immunoSEQ multiplex PCR was the method, and the copy in TCRdb shows in-frame clones only, minus some. The sample has 160,000 or so clones, roughly 88% seen once. Sequences were obtained from PBMCs. These receptors were collected from a woman aged 18 to 35 in good health and CMV-seronegative. The CDR3 runs from the conserved cysteine through the conserved F or W. A D gene is named only where the DNA matches it firmly. Rows give clone size only sometimes, using once, few, many, or a class for an expanded clone.

v_gene	j_gene	abundance	d_gene	CDR3nt	CDR3aa
TRBV5-6	TRBJ2-3	NA	TRBD2	TGTGCCAGCAGCGGGTCCCCGGGACTAGCGGGGTACACAGATACGCAGTATTTT	CASSGSPGLAGYTDTQYF
TRBV5-4	TRBJ1-6	NA	TRBD1	TGTGCCAGCAGCCTCGGAGAGGGGACAGCCTATTCACCCCTCCACTTT	CASSLGEGTAYSPLHF
TRBV6-4	TRBJ2-1	many	TRBD2	TGTGCCAGCAGTGAACTAGCGGGGGGGCACAATGAGCAGTTCTTC	CASSELAGGHNEQFF
TRBV6-6	TRBJ1-5	NA	NA	TGTGCCAGCAGTCGCCTAGGAGAGAACAATCAGCCCCAGCATTTT	CASSRLGENNQPQHF
TRBV18	TRBJ1-2	NA	NA	TGTGCCAGCTCACAGGGAGATTACTATGGCTACACCTTC	CASSQGDYYGYTF
TRBV28	TRBJ1-4	once	TRBD1	TGTGCCAGCAGTTTCAACAGGGGGTTGTACGCAACTAATGAAAAACTGTTTTTT	CASSFNRGLYATNEKLFF
TRBV28	TRBJ1-1	NA	NA	TGTGCCAGCAGCAGGAACACTGAAGCTTTCTTT	CASSRNTEAFF
TRBV28	TRBJ1-4	NA	TRBD1	TGTGCCAGCAGTGCCACCGGGACAGCATTTAATGAAAAACTGTTTTTT	CASSATGTAFNEKLFF
TRBV15	TRBJ1-4	NA	NA	TGTGCCACCAGCAGAGATATAGGGGCCACCCTTGCAACTAATGAAAAACTGTTTTTT	CATSRDIGATLATNEKLFF
TRBV5-1	TRBJ2-1	NA	TRBD2	TGCGCCAGCAGCTTGGATCCTAGCGGACCGAACAATGAGCAGTTCTTC	CASSLDPSGPNNEQFF
TRBV6-5	TRBJ2-7	NA	NA	TGTGCCACCCGTGGGGCCAGCACCGAGCAGTACTTC	CATRGASTEQYF
TRBV5-5	TRBJ1-3	NA	TRBD1	TGTGCCAGCTATGGAACTCGGGACAGGCGAAGCTCTGGAAACACCATATATTTT	CASYGTRDRRSSGNTIYF
TRBV19	TRBJ1-1	NA	TRBD1	TGTGCCAGTAGTACCCTGGGACAGGGACGACCGGGCACTGAAGCTTTCTTT	CASSTLGQGRPGTEAFF
TRBV5-1	TRBJ1-1	NA	TRBD1	TGCGCCAGCAGCGAGACCAGGGGGTTTAGCACTGAAGCTTTCTTT	CASSETRGFSTEAFF
TRBV6-5	TRBJ1-1	NA	TRBD1	TGTGCCAGCATACTACAGGGGGGTGAAGCTTTCTTT	CASILQGGEAFF
TRBV15	TRBJ1-4	NA	NA	TGTGCCACCAGCAGAGGAAGTAGCGCTGTCGAAAAACTGTTTTTT	CATSRGSSAVEKLFF
TRBV5-1	TRBJ1-1	NA	NA	TGCGCCAGCAGCTTGCAGGGTGGAAACACTGAAGCTTTCTTT	CASSLQGGNTEAFF
TRBV10-3	TRBJ1-2	NA	NA	TGTGCCATCAGTCAGGGAACTAACTATGGCTACACCTTC	CAISQGTNYGYTF
TRBV11-2	TRBJ1-1	NA	NA	TGTGCCAGCAGCTTAGACGGGGGAGCGAACACTGAAGCTTTCTTT	CASSLDGGANTEAFF
TRBV2	TRBJ1-5	NA	TRBD1	TGTGCCAGCTCCGGGACAGGCTACAATCAGCCCCAGCATTTT	CASSGTGYNQPQHF
TRBV6-1	TRBJ2-3	once	NA	TGTGCCGGAGGGGGGAGGGTCTTTAGCACAGATACGCAGTATTTT	CAGGGRVFSTDTQYF
TRBV7-6	TRBJ2-3	NA	NA	TGTGCCAGCAGCTCCCGGGTGGTGGGAGATACGCAGTATTTT	CASSSRVVGDTQYF